This T cell receptor (beta chain) was retrieved from a study of regulatory T cells in long-lasting Graves disease. Study results and limitations: More public clonotypes were shared by persistent patients (2,741) than by new patients (fewer than 1,000). Repertoires from persistent disease leaned toward TRBV28, TRBJ1-2 and TRBJ2-5.

A word on this clonotype: Its antigen is unknown.

With V trimmed by 0 bases and J by 3 bases, 3 bases remained unmatched. Per germline, CDR1 SGHNT and CDR2 YYREEE (reference sequence). CDR3 length equals 15 residues. Time point in this sample: persistent/refractory GD, antithyroid drugs over 5 years with positive TRAb. PBMC-derived RNA was used for the TCR library. Recruitment took place at an endocrinology department in Xi'an, China. According to the study, TCR beta libraries were built with iRepertoire HTBI primers and CDR3-region Arm-PCR. TCRdb ran MiXCR on the multiplex PCR reads and lists one entry per CDR3 protein. Of 310,000 or so distinct CDR3 sequences listed, 15% to 20% were seen once; the top ten hold 25% to 30%.

The sample in question was peripheral blood mononuclear cells (PBMCs), obtained when the disease was refractory, from a patient treated with antithyroid drugs. This TCR was recovered from a female donor with Graves disease. The genes are TRBV5-4 and TRBJ2-7, with TRBD1 matching over 10 bases. The CDR3 loop reads CASSLVGTGVYEQYF. The CDR3 nucleotides are TGTGCCAGCAGCTTGGTTGGGACAGGGGTCTACGAGCAGTACTTC.